This entry lists 3 T cell receptor beta chains sequenced from one sample in a study of blood T cell repertoires in COVID-19. The table came from immunoSEQ multiplex PCR; TCRdb's copy has only in-frame clones and leaves some out. The sample holds approximately 490,000 clones, around 87% seen once. Material: PBMCs or T cells enriched from blood (not recorded which). The receptors were sampled from a woman aged 18-29 years who had recovered from COVID-19.

The CDR3 sequence is CASSPFSGGSSDTQYF. In DNA form, the CDR3 reads TGTGCCAGCTCACCCTTTAGCGGGGGGTCCTCAGATACGCAGTATTTT. The gene calls are TRBV18 and TRBJ2-3, with 10 bases that match TRBD2. The CDR3 is 16 residues long. Germline CDR1 is KGHSH and CDR2 is LQKENI. After removal of 3 bases from V and 4 bases from J, the junction contained 7 bases not matched to a gene.

The chain carries TRBV7-8 and TRBJ2-5; TRBD2 matches at 7 bases. The V segment lost 3 bases and the J segment 4 bases; nucleotides outside the gene matches: 2. The V gene's germline CDR1 is SGHVS and CDR2 FQNEAQ. CDR3 length: 13 residues. CDR3 sequence reads: CASSFPGGETQYF. In DNA form, the CDR3 reads TGTGCCAGCAGCTTTCCGGGAGGAGAGACCCAGTACTTC.

This clone appeared a single time. The chain carries TRBV5-1 and TRBJ1-2, with 10 bases fitting TRBD1. CDR1 is SGHRS and CDR2 is YFSETQ in the germline V gene. The J segment lost 8 bases and the V segment lost 4 bases, leaving 11 bases of the junction unmatched. The CDR3 spans 15 residues. The CDR3 spells CASSETGGESRGYTF. In nucleotides, the CDR3 is TGCGCCAGCAGCGAGACAGGGGGCGAATCAAGAGGCTACACCTTC.